This TCR beta chain was recorded in a study of neoadjuvant anti-PD-1 for oral cavity cancer. On the study more broadly: Before surgery, most patients got three to four biweekly 3 mg/kg nivolumab doses.

Regarding the study as a whole: Treg/Th17 ratio rose with pretreatment blood and fell with post-treatment tumor TCRbeta clonality. After neoadjuvant nivolumab, PBMC T cell clonality was significantly higher in non-responders than responders.

Most PBMC samples had 480 ng input DNA in six replicates. Generated by immunoSEQ multiplex PCR, the TCRdb table keeps only in-frame clones and is missing some. The table includes around 13,000 clones, under 75% detected once. Time point given: after neoadjuvant nivolumab, at surgical resection. This CDR3 is 14 amino acids long. Deletions cut 4 bases from V and 3 bases from J, with 15 bases between. Germline CDR1 is GTSNPN and CDR2 is SVGIG (reference sequence). Concerning this clone: What it binds is unknown.

The source material was PBMCs, sampled after nivolumab (anti-PD-1) treatment. The clonotype comes from a person between 40 and 85 years old with oral cavity squamous cell carcinoma. The rearrangement links TRBV30 to TRBJ1-1; D is possibly TRBD1 (5 bases). Here the CDR3 reads CAWIPGLLDTEAFF. The CDR3 DNA follows: TGTGCCTGGATCCCAGGGTTATTGGACACTGAAGCTTTCTTT.